What follows are 24 T cell receptor beta chains derived from one specimen sequenced in a study of blood T cell repertoires in COVID-19. Produced via immunoSEQ multiplex PCR; TCRdb's table is partial and in-frame only. The data show more than 70,000 clones, over 75% seen once. Sequenced input: peripheral blood. These receptors all come from a young woman with acute or convalescent COVID-19.

The J gene is TRBJ2-6, the V gene TRBV28; 8 bases are shared with TRBD1. This CDR3 region has 20 residues. Germline CDR1 is MDHEN and CDR2 is SYDVKM. J lost 2 bases, V lost 4 bases, and 16 bases had no gene match. The CDR3 DNA reads TGTGCCAGCAGTTCCTCCAGATTGTCAGGGGACAGGACTGGGGCCAACGTCCTGACTTTC. It specifies CASSSSRLSGDRTGANVLTF.

The genes are TRBV6-1 and TRBJ1-5, with 9 positions matching TRBD1. Germline CDR1 reads MNHNS; CDR2 reads SASEGT. CDR3 length: 20 amino acids. The V segment lost 2 bases and the J segment 4 bases; nucleotides outside the gene matches: 18. The CDR3 DNA follows: TGTGCCAGCAGTGAATTGCCCCCCAACAGAAGACAGGGGGGGAATCAGCCCCAGCATTTT. Its translation is CASSELPPNRRQGGNQPQHF.

In its sample, this clone was seen once. The V and J genes are TRBV24-1 and TRBJ2-1; perhaps TRBD2 as D (6 bases). The length of the CDR3 is 12 residues. CDR1 and CDR2 from the germline V gene are KGHDR and SFDVKD. Trimming shortened V by 6 bases and J by 4 bases, and 6 bases separated the two germline ends. CDR3 DNA: TGTGCCACCAGTCGGGGGTACAATGAGCAGTTCTTC. This gives the protein CATSRGYNEQFF.

V usage is TRBV6-1 and J usage is TRBJ1-5; 10 bases are a match to TRBD1. The germline gives CDR1 MNHNS, CDR2 SASEGT. Losses at the gene ends were 3 bases for V and 7 bases for J; bases not matched to a gene: 6. The CDR3 totals 15 residues. CDR3 residues: CASSDARQGAQPQHF. CDR3 coding DNA: TGTGCCAGCAGTGATGCGAGACAGGGGGCCCAGCCCCAGCATTTT.

The V and J genes are TRBV6-5 and TRBJ2-5; 7 nucleotides align to TRBD1. The germline V gene encodes CDR1 MNHEY and CDR2 SVGAGI. The CDR3 contains 13 residues. The V gene end was trimmed by 6 bases and the J gene end by 3 bases; junction bases not matched to a gene: 4. In DNA form, the CDR3 reads TGTGCCAGCAGAAGAACAGGGGAAGAGACCCAGTACTTC. This encodes CASRRTGEETQYF.

The rearrangement links TRBV12-3 or TRBV12-4 to TRBJ2-5; D may be TRBD2 (5 bases). Trimming took 8 bases from V and 5 from J, leaving 12 bases between them. The CDR3 consists of 12 residues. The CDR3 DNA reads as TGTGCCAGCGCGAGGGCTTTTGAGACCCAGTACTTC. It specifies CASARAFETQYF.

The V and J genes are TRBV18 and TRBJ1-4, with D unresolved. The CDR3 has 15 residues. Trimming shortened V by 4 bases and J by 5 bases, and 14 bases separated the two germline ends. Germline V lookup: CDR1 KGHSH, CDR2 LQKENI. The CDR3 nucleotides are TGTGCCAGCTCACGCGGACTCCTCGAGAATGAAAAACTGTTTTTT. It specifies CASSRGLLENEKLFF.

The V and J genes are TRBV4-3 and TRBJ2-7, with TRBD1 matching over 9 bases. The CDR3 totals 13 residues. The germline CDR1 and CDR2 sequences are LGHNA and YSLEER. V shed 3 bases and J 3 bases; nucleotides not matched to a gene: 0. CDR3 nucleotide sequence: TGCGCCAGCAGCCAGGACAGGGGCTACGAGCAGTACTTC. It codes for CASSQDRGYEQYF.

This clone showed up just a few times. This chain links TRBV9 with TRBJ2-1; D is possibly TRBD1 (5 bases). Trimming removed 0 bases at V and 8 bases at J, with 15 bases between. CDR1 and CDR2 (germline): SGDLS, YYNGEE. The length of the CDR3 is 15 residues. CDR3 coding DNA: TGTGCCAGCAGCGTAGTCGCAGGGTGGGGTGATGAGCAGTTCTTC. Translated: CASSVVAGWGDEQFF.

This chain joins TRBV5-1 and TRBJ2-1; 10 nucleotides match TRBD2. This CDR3 is built from 15 residues. V shed 4 bases and J 6 bases; nucleotides not matched to a gene: 7. Germline CDR1 is SGHRS and CDR2 is YFSETQ. The CDR3 sequence: CASSLAGDIVNEQFF. For the CDR3, the DNA is TGCGCCAGCAGCCTAGCGGGGGACATTGTCAATGAGCAGTTCTTC.

The chain carries TRBV28 and TRBJ2-7, with 7 bases identical to TRBD1. The CDR3 has 17 residues. The V gene's germline CDR1 is MDHEN and CDR2 SYDVKM. Trimming cost V 2 bases and J 0 bases; bases outside gene matches: 10. This chain's CDR3 is CASSLRRFGTDSYEQYF. CDR3 bases: TGTGCCAGCAGTTTACGGCGGTTCGGGACAGACTCCTACGAGCAGTACTTC.

The gene calls are TRBV3-1 (or the pseudogene TRBV3-2) and TRBJ2-1; a weak D match, TRBD2 (5 bases). The CDR3 runs to 12 residues. Germline V lookup: CDR1 LGHDT, CDR2 YNNKEL (reference sequence). V lost 3 bases and J 6 bases, leaving 6 bases between the germline ends. The CDR3 sequence is CASSHLANEQFF. In DNA form, the CDR3 reads TGTGCCAGCAGCCACCTAGCCAATGAGCAGTTCTTC.

The rearrangement links TRBV19 to TRBJ2-2; D ambiguous. Germline V CDR1 and CDR2: LNHDA, SQIVND (reference sequence). CDR3 length: 14 residues. Trimming shortened V by 4 bases and J by 4 bases, and 10 bases separated the two germline ends. In DNA form, the CDR3 reads TGTGCCAGTAGTACACAGAGCCTCACCGGGGAGCTGTTTTTT. Residues: CASSTQSLTGELFF.

The rearrangement links TRBV5-1 to TRBJ2-5, with D tentatively TRBD1 (5 bases). In germline, CDR1 is SGHRS, CDR2 YFSETQ. The CDR3 runs to 15 residues. The ends were cut back, 1 base at V and 1 base at J, with 11 bases in the middle. The CDR3 region is CASSLSRQIQETQYF. For the CDR3, the DNA is TGCGCCAGCAGCTTGTCCAGACAGATCCAAGAGACCCAGTACTTC.

The chain links TRBV15 to TRBJ2-3, with 9 bases fitting TRBD2. The CDR3 is made up of 18 amino acids. Germline CDR1 reads LNHNV; CDR2 reads YYDKDF (reference sequence). The V gene end was trimmed by 0 bases and the J gene end by 3 bases; junction bases not matched to a gene: 10. CDR3: CATSRDLVAGGRTDTQYF. CDR3 in DNA: TGTGCCACCAGCAGAGATCTGGTCGCGGGGGGGCGGACAGATACGCAGTATTTT.

This chain links TRBV4-1 with TRBJ1-1; D not resolved. Between the trimmed V and J ends, which lost 0 bases and 8 bases, there was a span of 13 bases. CDR3 size: 14 residues. CDR1 and CDR2 from the germline V gene are MGHRA and YSYEKL. CDR3 DNA sequence: TGCGCCAGCAGCCAAGAGAGGTCAGCCCCGGAAGCTTTCTTT. Residues: CASSQERSAPEAFF.

V usage is TRBV6-6 and J usage is TRBJ1-3; TRBD1 might be the D (5 bases). Trimming removed 7 bases at V and 0 bases at J, with 10 bases between. Per the germline V gene, CDR1 is MNHNY and CDR2 is SVGAGI (reference sequence). The CDR3 is made up of 14 amino acids. CDR3 residues: CASTHDSSGNTIYF. CDR3 bases: TGTGCCAGCACCCACGACAGCTCTGGAAACACCATATATTTT.

The V and J genes are TRBV10-3 and TRBJ1-1, with TRBD1 matching 8 bases. The CDR3 is 12 amino acids. CDR1 ENHRY and CDR2 SYGVKD come from the germline V gene. V trimming: 6 bases; J trimming: 9 bases; junction bases outside the gene matches: 6. The CDR3 DNA follows: TGTGCCATCAGGAAGGACAGGGAGCAAGCTTTCTTT. Residues: CAIRKDREQAFF.

The chain is built from TRBV30 and TRBJ1-2; D not certain. CDR1 is GTSNPN, CDR2 SVGIG, per germline (reference sequence). V was pared by 0 bases and J by 8 bases, with 13 bases between. This CDR3 contains 13 residues. Here the CDR3 DNA reads TGTGCCTGGAGTGTAGGAGGGTTTATAGGCTACACCTTC. It yields the protein CAWSVGGFIGYTF.

The chain uses TRBV18 and TRBJ1-1; D is possibly TRBD1 (5 bases). Germline V gene lookup returns CDR1 KGHSH and CDR2 LQKENI. The CDR3 spans 13 residues. Deletions cut 3 bases from V and 1 base from J, with 6 bases between. The CDR3, as DNA: TGTGCCAGCTCACCGGACAAGAACACTGAAGCTTTCTTT. Translated: CASSPDKNTEAFF.

This chain joins TRBV21-1 and TRBJ2-3; TRBD2 was called by the table and not checked on the DNA. TRBV21-1 is labeled a pseudogene. This CDR3 contains 16 residues. DNA for the CDR3: TGTGCCAGCGTGTCGCGGGACGACGATAGTACAGATACGCAGTATTTT. Translation: CASVSRDDDSTDTQYF.

V usage is TRBV10-3 and J usage is TRBJ2-1; D not certain. V was pared by 7 bases and J by 6 bases, with 19 bases between. CDR1 is ENHRY, CDR2 SYGVKD, per germline. The CDR3 has 15 amino acids. The CDR3: CAIKSGDLSINEQFF. CDR3 sequence (DNA): TGTGCCATCAAATCTGGAGACTTGAGTATCAATGAGCAGTTCTTC.

The chain carries TRBV19 and TRBJ1-1; 9 bases align to TRBD1. V trimming: 5 bases; J trimming: 4 bases; junction bases outside the gene matches: 5. CDR1 is LNHDA, CDR2 SQIVND, per germline (reference sequence). CDR3 length equals 14 residues. CDR3 in amino acids: CASSLQGASTEAFF. The CDR3 nucleotides are TGTGCCAGTAGTCTACAGGGGGCAAGCACTGAAGCTTTCTTT.

J is TRBJ1-6 and V is TRBV2; maybe TRBD1 (5 bases). The CDR3 contains 14 residues. Germline loops: CDR1 SNHLY, CDR2 FYNNEI. Trimming cost V 4 bases and J 7 bases, with 11 bases left between them. CDR3 amino acids: CASSVEQGNSPLHF. The DNA for the CDR3 is TGTGCCAGCAGTGTGGAGCAGGGAAATTCACCCCTCCACTTT. The full variable domain, with the rest looked up from reference TRBV2 and TRBJ1-6, is EPEVTQTPSHQVTQMGQEVILRCVPISNHLYFYWYRQILGQKVEFLVSFYNNEISEKSEIFDDQFSVERPDGSNFTLKIRSTKLEDSAMYFCASSVEQGNSPLHFGNGTRLTVT.